The clone carrying this TCR beta chain occurred once. The antigen remains undetermined. This entry is derived from a study of shared clonotypes between healthy human individuals. Study results and caveats: How much donors shared clonotypes was expected to be affected by sequencing depth.

About 280 ng DNA, tens of thousands of T cell genomes, went into unsorted PBMC replicate PCRs. Data came from immunoSEQ multiplex PCR; TCRdb stores just in-frame clones and leaves some out. The sample contains approximately 470,000 clones, about 72% of which appear only once. Caucasian adults living in Nashville, Tennessee, provided all samples. Unsorted samples relied on 89 million or so PBMCs, which served as the source of genomic DNA. The receptor's source is a woman aged 40 to 50 in good health. Some clones in this sample may be carry-over from other donors' samples. Material for sequencing was PBMCs.

The CDR3 loop reads CASSPRPRTDTQYF. CDR3 coding DNA: TGTGCCAGCAGCCCTAGACCTCGCACAGATACGCAGTATTTT. The chain is built from TRBV5-4 and TRBJ2-3; D uncertain. Germline V CDR1 and CDR2: SGHNT, YYREEE (reference sequence). The CDR3 has 14 amino acids. V shed 4 bases and J shed 1 base, with 10 bases lying between them. The full variable domain, its missing parts supplied by reference TRBV5-4 and TRBJ2-3, is ETGVTQSPTHLIKTRGQQVTLRCSSQSGHNTVSWYQQALGQGPQFIFQYYREEENGRGNFPPRFSGLQFPNYSSELNVNALELDDSALYLCASSPRPRTDTQYFGPGTRLTVL.